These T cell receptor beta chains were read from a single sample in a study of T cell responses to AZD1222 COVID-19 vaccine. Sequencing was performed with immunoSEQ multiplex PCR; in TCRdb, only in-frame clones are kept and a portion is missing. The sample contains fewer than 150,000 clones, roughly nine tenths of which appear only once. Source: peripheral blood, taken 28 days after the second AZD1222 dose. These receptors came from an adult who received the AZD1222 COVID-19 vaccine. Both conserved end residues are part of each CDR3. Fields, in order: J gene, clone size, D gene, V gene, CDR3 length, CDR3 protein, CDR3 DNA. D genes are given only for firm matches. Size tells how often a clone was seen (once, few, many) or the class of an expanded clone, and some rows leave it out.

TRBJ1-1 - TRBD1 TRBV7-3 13 CASSPDRSTEAFF TGTGCCAGCAGCCCGGACAGGAGCACTGAAGCTTTCTTT
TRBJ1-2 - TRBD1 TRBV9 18 CASSVAAGTALEDYGYTF TGTGCCAGCAGCGTAGCCGCCGGGACAGCTCTGGAAGACTATGGCTACACCTTC
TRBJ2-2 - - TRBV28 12 CASSLYTGELFF TGTGCCAGCAGCCTCTACACCGGGGAGCTGTTTTTT
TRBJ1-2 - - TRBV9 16 CASSVDTGETNYGYTF TGTGCCAGCAGCGTCGATACAGGCGAAACTAACTATGGCTACACCTTC
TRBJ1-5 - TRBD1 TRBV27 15 CASSPGDRDVQPQHF TGTGCCAGCAGCCCCGGAGACAGGGACGTTCAGCCCCAGCATTTT
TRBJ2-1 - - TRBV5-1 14 CASSLGGVRDEQFF TGCGCCAGCAGCTTGGGGGGAGTAAGGGATGAGCAGTTCTTC
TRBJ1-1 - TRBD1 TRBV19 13 CASSIIQGVEAFF TGTGCCAGTAGTATAATACAGGGGGTGGAAGCTTTCTTT
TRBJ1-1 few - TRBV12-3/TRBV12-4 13 CASSFTGDTEAFF TGTGCCAGCAGTTTTACGGGCGACACTGAAGCTTTCTTT
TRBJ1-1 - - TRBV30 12 CAWSKGEEKAFF TGTGCCTGGAGTAAAGGGGAGGAAAAAGCTTTCTTT
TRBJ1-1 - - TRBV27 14 CASNLRGGPTEAFF TGTGCCAGCAACTTAAGAGGAGGGCCCACTGAAGCTTTCTTT
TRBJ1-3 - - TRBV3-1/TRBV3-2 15 CASSHRQSSGNTIYF TGTGCCAGCAGCCACCGACAGAGCTCTGGAAACACCATATATTTT
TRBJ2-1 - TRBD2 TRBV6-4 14 CASSDGAGGNEQFF TGTGCCAGCAGTGACGGGGCGGGAGGCAATGAGCAGTTCTTC
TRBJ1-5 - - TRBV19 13 CASSPGAAQPQHF TGTGCCAGTAGCCCGGGGGCAGCCCAGCCCCAGCATTTT
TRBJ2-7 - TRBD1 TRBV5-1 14 CASAEGQGQREQYF TGCGCCAGCGCGGAGGGACAGGGACAACGCGAGCAGTACTTC
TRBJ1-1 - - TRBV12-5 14 CASGLPLVNTEAFF TGTGCTAGTGGTTTGCCCCTGGTGAACACTGAAGCTTTCTTT